The 18 T cell receptor beta chains below all came from one sample that was sequenced in a study of shared clonotypes between healthy human individuals. Produced via immunoSEQ multiplex PCR; TCRdb's table is partial and in-frame only. The sample comprises approximately 2.3 million clones, roughly 93% of which are singletons, and about 0.37% rests with the top ten. The sample comprised naive CD4+ T cells from PBMCs. As to subset: CD45RA+ positively selected. These receptors originate from a man younger than 35 in good health. Some clones in this sample may be carry-over from other donors' samples.

This rearrangement joins TRBV28 to TRBJ1-5; no reliable D call. This CDR3 spans 12 amino acids. Trimming took off 6 bases at V and 7 bases at J, with 10 bases between the two ends. Germline V gene lookup returns CDR1 MDHEN and CDR2 SYDVKM. The CDR3, as DNA: TGTGCCAGCAGGCCCCCTTTACAGCCCCAGCATTTT. This gives the protein CASRPPLQPQHF.

The V and J genes are TRBV5-1 and TRBJ2-3, with D perhaps matching TRBD1 or TRBD2 (5 bases each). Germline V gene lookup returns CDR1 SGHRS and CDR2 YFSETQ. The CDR3 totals 16 residues. Trimming took off 4 bases at V and 2 bases at J, with 17 bases between the two ends. The chain's CDR3 is CASSLGTALSTDTQYF. CDR3 nucleotides: TGCGCCAGCAGCCTCGGGACGGCCTTATCCACAGATACGCAGTATTTT. The full variable domain, its missing parts supplied by reference TRBV5-1 and TRBJ2-3, is KAGVTQTPRYLIKTRGQQVTLSCSPISGHRSVSWYQQTPGQGLQFLFEYFSETQRNKGNFPGRFSGRQFSNSRSEMNVSTLELGDSALYLCASSLGTALSTDTQYFGPGTRLTVL.

The chain uses TRBV2 and TRBJ1-4; weak D call: TRBD1 (5 bases). Trimming stripped 6 bases from V and 10 bases from J, with 12 bases between. Germline V gene lookup returns CDR1 SNHLY and CDR2 FYNNEI. The CDR3 runs to 12 residues. Written as DNA, the CDR3 is TGTGCCAGCAGCCCGGACATTATAAAACTGTTTTTT. Protein: CASSPDIIKLFF.

The V gene is TRBV5-1, the J gene TRBJ2-3; possible D gene TRBD1, 6 bases. V gave up 4 bases and J gave up 1 base, with 13 bases separating them. CDR3 size: 15 residues. Looked up from germline, CDR1 is SGHRS and CDR2 is YFSETQ. CDR3 sequence reads: CASSPSPGGTDTQYF. The CDR3 bases are TGCGCCAGCAGCCCAAGCCCAGGGGGCACAGATACGCAGTATTTT.

The genes are TRBV19 and TRBJ1-4, with a possible D match to TRBD1 (5 bases). Germline-derived CDR1 and CDR2 are LNHDA and SQIVND (reference sequence). V was pared by 7 bases and J by 4 bases, with 16 bases between. The CDR3 is 15 residues long. The CDR3, as DNA: TGTGCCAGTACTCGCGGGGGGATCCTTAATGAAAAACTGTTTTTT. Translating it yields CASTRGGILNEKLFF.

The V and J genes are TRBV28 and TRBJ1-5, with 7 nucleotides matching TRBD1. CDR3 length: 14 amino acids. CDR1 and CDR2 (germline): MDHEN, SYDVKM. Trimming removed 2 bases from V and 15 bases from J; junction bases left unmatched: 13. CDR3 bases: TGTGCCAGCAGTTTAGGGGAGGGCGACAGGGAGGGGCATTTT. Protein sequence: CASSLGEGDREGHF.

V usage is TRBV5-1 and J usage is TRBJ2-1; D is unclear. The germline V gene encodes CDR1 SGHRS and CDR2 YFSETQ. The ends were cut back, 0 bases at V and 1 base at J, with 8 bases in the middle. CDR3 size: 15 residues. The CDR3 sequence is CASSLAGISYNEQFF. CDR3 nucleotide sequence: TGCGCCAGCAGCTTGGCGGGTATTTCCTACAATGAGCAGTTCTTC.

The chain uses TRBV27 and TRBJ2-4; D perhaps matches TRBD2 (6 bases). The V and J ends lost 3 bases and 8 bases respectively, with 17 bases between them. This CDR3 contains 15 residues. Germline V CDR1 and CDR2: MNHEY, SMNVEV (reference sequence). The CDR3 here is CASSFEGGQEHIQYF. CDR3 DNA sequence: TGTGCCAGCAGTTTCGAGGGAGGCCAGGAACACATTCAGTACTTC.

The J gene is TRBJ1-4, the V gene TRBV28; D uncertain. CDR3 length equals 15 residues. CDR1 MDHEN and CDR2 SYDVKM come from the germline V gene. V dropped 1 base and J dropped 8 bases, with 14 bases sitting between them. CDR3 sequence reads: CASSLSSLVGEKLFF. The CDR3 region has the DNA TGTGCCAGCAGTTTATCTAGTTTGGTGGGGGAAAAACTGTTTTTT. Supplemented by reference TRBV28 and TRBJ1-4, the full variable domain reads DVKVTQSSRYLVKRTGEKVFLECVQDMDHENMFWYRQDPGLGLRLIYFSYDVKMKEKGDIPEGYSVSREKKERFSLILESASTNQTSMYLCASSLSSLVGEKLFFGSGTQLSVL.

CDR3 region: CAIGERQGASTDTQYF. The CDR3, as DNA: TGTGCCATCGGGGAGCGACAGGGGGCAAGCACAGATACGCAGTATTTT. The chain couples TRBV19 to TRBJ2-3; 10 bases are shared with TRBD1. Germline V gene lookup returns CDR1 LNHDA and CDR2 SQIVND (reference sequence). Losses at the gene ends were 10 bases for V and 0 bases for J; bases not matched to a gene: 10. The CDR3 spans 16 residues.

J is TRBJ2-7 and V is TRBV29-1, with TRBD1 matching over 9 bases. The CDR3 consists of 13 residues. V lost 5 bases to trimming and J lost 6 bases; unmatched junction nucleotides: 8. Germline CDR1 SQVTM, CDR2 ANQGSEA. CDR3: CSVPGTGQVEQYF. CDR3 coding DNA: TGCAGCGTTCCCGGGACAGGGCAGGTCGAGCAGTACTTC.

This clone was recorded once. The gene calls are TRBV4-2 and TRBJ1-2, with 9 nucleotides matching TRBD1. Looked up from germline, CDR1 is LGHNA and CDR2 is YNFKEQ. The CDR3 has 16 residues. Trimming at V came to 1 base and at J to 6 bases, leaving 9 bases not matched to a gene. CDR3 protein: CASSQARDREDHGYTF. CDR3 coding DNA: TGTGCCAGCAGCCAAGCCCGGGACAGGGAAGACCATGGCTACACCTTC.

The chain recombines TRBV4-2 with TRBJ2-2; 7 nucleotides agree with TRBD1. Germline trimming cut 1 base from V and 4 bases from J; bases unmatched to any gene: 3. This CDR3 region has 15 residues. Germline CDR1 and CDR2: LGHNA and YNFKEQ. CDR3 sequence (DNA): TGTGCCAGCAGCCAAGGGACAGGAGTCACCGGGGAGCTGTTTTTT. Amino acids: CASSQGTGVTGELFF.

The chain has TRBV7-2 and TRBJ1-2; D unclear. Germline values: CDR1 SGHTA, CDR2 FQGNSA. There are 17 residues in the CDR3. Trimming took 1 base from V and 5 from J, leaving 20 bases between them. In DNA, the CDR3 is TGTGCCAGCAGCTTAGGGACCACTAATCCCCGAAGATATGGCTACACCTTC. Translation gives CASSLGTTNPRRYGYTF.

The chain carries TRBV5-1 and TRBJ1-3; possibly TRBD1 for D (6 bases). Trimming pared 4 bases from V and 2 bases from J, leaving 13 bases between. CDR1 and CDR2 from the germline V gene are SGHRS and YFSETQ. The CDR3 spans 15 residues. The CDR3 protein is CASSQGTETGNTIYF. The CDR3 DNA reads as TGCGCCAGCAGCCAGGGGACGGAGACTGGAAACACCATATATTTT.

The chain recombines TRBV7-2 with TRBJ2-7, with 7 bases lining up with TRBD1. Germline CDR1 is SGHTA and CDR2 is FQGNSA. V was pared by 7 bases and J by 1 base, with 7 bases of the junction left unmatched. There are 14 residues in the CDR3. This CDR3 is CASTSRQGSYEQYF. The CDR3 bases are TGTGCCAGCACCTCGCGACAGGGATCCTACGAGCAGTACTTC.

J is TRBJ2-1 and V is TRBV19; no clear D. The CDR3 sequence is 13 residues long. The germline V and J ends were trimmed by 6 bases and 6 bases, with 12 bases remaining between them. Germline loops: CDR1 LNHDA, CDR2 SQIVND (reference sequence). The CDR3 loop reads CASRGSSGNEQFF. The CDR3 DNA reads TGTGCCAGTAGGGGTAGCTCTGGCAATGAGCAGTTCTTC.

This clone was recorded once. The gene calls are TRBV5-1 and TRBJ1-5; D not certain. Germline assignment: CDR1 SGHRS and CDR2 YFSETQ. This CDR3 has 16 residues. V was cut by 0 bases and J by 4 bases, with 14 bases left in between. The CDR3 loop reads CASSLDGSTVNQPQHF. The CDR3 DNA sequence: TGCGCCAGCAGCTTGGACGGCTCGACTGTAAATCAGCCCCAGCATTTT.